These 29 T cell receptor beta chains were sequenced from one sample in a study of Graves' ophthalmopathy and Graves' hyperthyroidism. TCR beta CDR3 regions were amplified from RNA transcripts. An opening RT-PCR round employed HTBI primers and preceded a second-round multiplex PCR. Each CDR3 protein is one row after TCRdb ran MiXCR on the multiplex PCR reads. The table includes 350,000 to 400,000 distinct CDR3 sequences, just over 15% detected once. Sequencing used peripheral blood. The source of these receptors is a young woman with stable Graves' hyperthyroidism.

This clonotype was seen ten or more times. The chain carries TRBV4-1 and TRBJ2-2; D is unresolved. CDR3 length: 14 amino acids. Germline loops: CDR1 MGHRA, CDR2 YSYEKL. V was shortened by 1 base and J by 3 bases, with 6 bases between the two germline ends. This chain's CDR3 is CASSQGPHTGELFF. The DNA for the CDR3 is TGCGCCAGCAGCCAAGGGCCCCACACCGGGGAGCTGTTTTTT.

This clonotype has more than one count but fewer than ten. A single base is all that separates this from a far larger clone, so a read error is likely. The rearrangement links TRBV7-2 to TRBJ2-5; tentative D call: TRBD2 (6 bases). This CDR3 is 12 amino acids long. Germline CDR1 and CDR2: SGHTA and FQGNSA. CDR3 loop: CASSLARETKYF. The DNA for the CDR3 is TGTGCCAGCAGCTTAGCACGGGAGACCAAGTACTTC.

The chain links TRBV10-3 to TRBJ1-2; 11 bases align to TRBD1. The CDR3 is 14 residues long. From germline, CDR1 is ENHRY and CDR2 SYGVKD. The V gene end was trimmed by 7 bases and the J gene end by 8 bases; junction bases not matched to a gene: 9. The DNA for the CDR3 is TGTGCCATCACCCAGGGACAGGGGGAGGAAGGCTACACCTTC. It yields the protein CAITQGQGEEGYTF.

This clonotype was counted many times. The V and J genes are TRBV6-1 and TRBJ1-5; 10 bases are a match to TRBD1. The CDR3 has 13 residues. With 6 bases clipped from V and 6 bases from J, the junction kept 2 bases outside the gene matches. The germline CDR1 and CDR2 sequences are MNHNS and SASEGT. The chain's CDR3 is CASSWTGGQPQHF. The CDR3, as DNA: TGTGCCAGCAGCTGGACAGGGGGTCAGCCCCAGCATTTT.

This clonotype was seen repeatedly, ten times or more. This chain connects TRBV15 to TRBJ1-1; possibly TRBD1 for D (5 bases). V was clipped by 2 bases and J by 2 bases, with 18 bases between them. Per germline, CDR1 LNHNV and CDR2 YYDKDF (reference sequence). This CDR3 is built from 17 residues. CDR3 protein: CATSRPDHGRGNTEAFF. The CDR3 region has the DNA TGTGCCACCAGCAGACCCGACCACGGGAGGGGCAACACTGAAGCTTTCTTT.

At least ten counts were recorded for this clonotype. In nucleotides, the CDR3 is TGCAGTGCTCTAGCGGGGGGCAGGACAGATACGCAGTATTTT. It is translated as CSALAGGRTDTQYF. The chain has TRBV20-1 and TRBJ2-3; 11 nucleotides line up with TRBD2. This CDR3 has 14 residues. CDR1 is DFQATT and CDR2 is SNEGSKA in the germline V gene (reference sequence). J gave up 3 bases and V 5 bases, and 4 bases lay outside the gene matches.

This clonotype was seen at least ten times. The V call is TRBV6-2 or TRBV6-3, the J call TRBJ1-1; D uncertain. V was pared by 4 bases and J by 4 bases, with 25 bases between. CDR3 length equals 18 residues. CDR1 MNHEY and CDR2 SVGEGT come from the germline V gene. DNA for the CDR3: TGTGCCAGCAGTTCCTACCCCGGGGAAGCGGATCGCAGCACTGAAGCTTTCTTT. The encoded protein is CASSSYPGEADRSTEAFF.

This clonotype was observed at least ten times. This chain connects TRBV6-5 to TRBJ1-1; D not resolved. The CDR3 covers 12 residues. Germline V gene sequence: CDR1 MNHEY, CDR2 SVGAGI. The germline V and J ends were trimmed by 8 bases and 7 bases, with 14 bases remaining between them. CDR3 amino acids: CASGNPGNEAFF. CDR3 DNA sequence: TGTGCCAGCGGAAATCCGGGAAATGAAGCTTTCTTT.

There are many counts of this clonotype. DNA of the CDR3: TGCAGTGCTAGAGATCCGGAGAATGAAGCTTTCTTT. Translating gives CSARDPENEAFF. The chain recombines TRBV20-1 with TRBJ1-1, with unresolved D. Trimming shortened V by 0 bases and J by 7 bases, and 9 bases separated the two germline ends. Germline CDR1 and CDR2: DFQATT and SNEGSKA (reference sequence). CDR3 size: 12 residues.

This clonotype has a count of ten or more. V usage is TRBV6-2 or TRBV6-3 and J usage is TRBJ2-5, with 9 bases matching TRBD2. The germline CDR1 and CDR2 sequences are MNHEY and SVGEGT. The CDR3 totals 17 residues. The V segment lost 7 bases and the J segment 0 bases; nucleotides outside the gene matches: 12. The CDR3, as DNA: TGTGCCAGCATTCAGGGTCGACTAGCGGTGTACCAAGAGACCCAGTACTTC. This sequence encodes CASIQGRLAVYQETQYF.

This clonotype was picked up many times. The V gene is TRBV24-1, the J gene TRBJ2-7, with D uncertain. Germline CDR1 is KGHDR and CDR2 is SFDVKD. The CDR3 is 13 residues long. V was trimmed by 3 bases and J by 3 bases, leaving 8 bases between them. CDR3 DNA sequence: TGTGCCACCAGTGATGGGCAACACTACGAGCAGTACTTC. Translating it yields CATSDGQHYEQYF.

The rearrangement joins TRBV12-3 or TRBV12-4 to TRBJ2-2, with TRBD2 matching 14 bases. This CDR3 is 16 amino acids long. Trimming at V came to 7 bases and at J to 6 bases, leaving 7 bases not matched to a gene. The CDR3 DNA is TGTGCCAGCACGACTAGCGGGAGGGCCAATCCCGGGGAGCTGTTTTTT. It specifies CASTTSGRANPGELFF.

This clonotype was seen at least ten times. Here the CDR3 reads CASSLTQITARSPLHF. CDR3 nucleotide sequence: TGTGCCAGCAGCCTTACCCAGATCACCGCAAGGTCACCCCTCCACTTT. The J gene is TRBJ1-6, the V gene TRBV7-9, with D hard to call. CDR3 length: 16 residues. V lost 5 bases and J 10 bases, leaving 21 bases between the germline ends. CDR1 is SEHNR, CDR2 FQNEAQ, per germline (reference sequence). Variable domain in full (rest from reference TRBV7-9 and TRBJ1-6): DTGVSQNPRHKITKRGQNVTFRCDPISEHNRLYWYRQTLGQGPEFLTYFQNEAQLEKSRLLSDRFSAERPKGSFSTLEIQRTEQGDSAMYLCASSLTQITARSPLHFGNGTRLTVT.

This clonotype was observed at least ten times. The J gene is TRBJ1-6, the V gene TRBV28; D gene ambiguous. Germline CDR1 reads MDHEN; CDR2 reads SYDVKM. The CDR3 sequence is 13 residues long. V lost 5 bases and J 7 bases, leaving 9 bases between the germline ends. The CDR3 DNA reads TGTGCCAGCAGTACTCGGACGAATTCACCCCTCCACTTT. Amino acids: CASSTRTNSPLHF.

The CDR3 region is CASSQVRRQTLHAKNTEAFF. For the CDR3, the DNA is TGTGCCAGCAGCCAAGTTCGGCGACAGACCTTACACGCGAAGAACACTGAAGCTTTCTTT. The gene calls are TRBV3-1 and TRBJ1-1; perhaps TRBD1 as D (5 bases). Per germline, CDR1 LGHDT and CDR2 YNNKEL (reference sequence). CDR3 size: 20 residues. With 1 base removed from V and 1 base from J, the gap between germline ends came to 25 bases.

This chain links TRBV20-1 with TRBJ2-2; D may be TRBD2 (6 bases). Germline V gene lookup returns CDR1 DFQATT and CDR2 SNEGSKA (reference sequence). The CDR3 is made up of 12 amino acids. V was cut by 6 bases and J by 6 bases, with 11 bases left in between. The CDR3 nucleotides read TGCAGTGCCCGGAGGGGTGCCGGGGAGCTGTTTTTT. It yields the protein CSARRGAGELFF.

This clonotype was found many times. The chain is built from TRBV12-3 or TRBV12-4 and TRBJ1-2; tentative D call: TRBD1 (6 bases). Trimming pared 11 bases from V and 4 bases from J, leaving 20 bases between. This CDR3 spans 14 amino acids. The DNA of the CDR3 is TGTGCCGTAAGAGTGGGGGCTCGAGGCTATGGCTACACCTTC. Protein: CAVRVGARGYGYTF.

This clonotype has at least ten counts. V and J are TRBV6-5 and TRBJ1-3; the D is unclear. Trimming pared 0 bases from V and 0 bases from J, leaving 9 bases between. The length of the CDR3 is 16 residues. Germline V gene sequence: CDR1 MNHEY, CDR2 SVGAGI. CDR3 region: CASSYSPVISGNTIYF. In DNA form, the CDR3 reads TGTGCCAGCAGTTACTCTCCGGTTATCTCTGGAAACACCATATATTTT.

This clonotype was seen at least ten times. The V gene is TRBV20-1, the J gene TRBJ1-2; D gene uncertain. The germline V gene encodes CDR1 DFQATT and CDR2 SNEGSKA (reference sequence). CDR3 length equals 12 residues. Trimming stripped 1 base from V and 8 bases from J, with 11 bases between. CDR3 DNA: TGCAGTGCTAGAGGGTCCGTGCGGGGCTACACCTTC. Translation gives CSARGSVRGYTF.

This clonotype was picked up many times. The V and J genes are TRBV5-6 and TRBJ2-5, with D tentatively TRBD2 (6 bases). This CDR3 region has 14 residues. V was shortened by 4 bases and J by 5 bases, with 15 bases between the two germline ends. Germline V gene lookup returns CDR1 SGHDT and CDR2 YYEEEE. The chain's CDR3 is CASSPGRGGETQYF. CDR3 coding DNA: TGTGCCAGCAGCCCGGGGCGGGGCGGGGAGACCCAGTACTTC. Full variable domain (rest looked up from reference TRBV5-6 and TRBJ2-5): DAGVTQSPTHLIKTRGQQVTLRCSPKSGHDTVSWYQQALGQGPQFIFQYYEEEERQRGNFPDRFSGHQFPNYSSELNVNALLLGDSALYLCASSPGRGGETQYFGPGTRLLVL.

The rearrangement joins TRBV6-1 to TRBJ1-5, with 7 bases lining up with TRBD1. The CDR3 is 14 amino acids. Germline CDR1 MNHNS, CDR2 SASEGT. V was pared by 7 bases and J by 3 bases, with 6 bases of the junction left unmatched. The CDR3 DNA is TGTGCCAGCACTCCGGGACAGACCAATCAGCCCCAGCATTTT. Encoded protein: CASTPGQTNQPQHF.

In its sample, this clonotype was seen many times. The chain uses TRBV12-3 or TRBV12-4 and TRBJ2-7; D is possibly TRBD1 (6 bases). The CDR3 has 14 amino acids. Between the trimmed V and J ends, which lost 3 bases and 4 bases, there was a span of 13 bases. The CDR3 sequence: CASSLEAGAYEQYF. For the CDR3, the DNA is TGTGCCAGCAGTTTGGAGGCAGGGGCATACGAGCAGTACTTC.

This clonotype was picked up many times. The gene calls are TRBV28 and TRBJ2-5; weak D call: TRBD1 (5 bases). There are 16 residues in the CDR3. Germline loops: CDR1 MDHEN, CDR2 SYDVKM. Trimming pared 1 base from V and 5 bases from J, leaving 17 bases between. CDR3 in DNA: TGTGCCAGCAGTTTATACAGGCTCTTTTTCTCGGAGACCCAGTACTTC. Translation gives CASSLYRLFFSETQYF.

On this clonotype itself: Possible read error: a much larger clone is one base away. This chain connects TRBV4-1 to TRBJ1-5; 8 bases align to TRBD1. V was pared by 4 bases and J by 6 bases, with 11 bases of the junction left unmatched. This CDR3 comprises 16 residues. From germline, CDR1 is MGHRA and CDR2 YSYEKL. CDR3 DNA: TGCGCCAGCAGCCTAGATCTGTGGGACAGGAGTCAGCCCCAGCATTTT. Translated: CASSLDLWDRSQPQHF.

The sample holds a few counts of this clonotype. A much larger clonotype is one base distant, so this may be a read error. The rearrangement uses TRBV29-1 and TRBJ2-7; TRBD1 is a possible D gene (6 bases). The CDR3 consists of 14 residues. Germline CDR1 reads SQVTM; CDR2 reads ANQGSEA. The CDR3 is CGAVVRDTNYEQYF. The CDR3 nucleotides read TGCGGCGCTGTAGTCCGGGACACTAACTACGAGCAGTACTTC.

The chain uses TRBV6-1 and TRBJ1-1, with D unresolved. The CDR3 is 13 amino acids. Germline-derived CDR1 and CDR2 are MNHNS and SASEGT. The germline V and J ends were trimmed by 3 bases and 4 bases, with 9 bases remaining between them. The CDR3 protein is CASSDSGATEAFF. In DNA, the CDR3 is TGTGCCAGCAGTGACAGCGGTGCCACTGAAGCTTTCTTT.

This clonotype was counted at least ten times. V and J are TRBV7-9 and TRBJ1-5; D remains unclear. The CDR3 has 14 amino acids. V was shortened by 1 base and J by 4 bases, with 8 bases between the two germline ends. Per the germline V gene, CDR1 is SEHNR and CDR2 is FQNEAQ (reference sequence). The CDR3 sequence is CASSLGGTNQPQHF. DNA of the CDR3: TGTGCCAGCAGCTTAGGGGGTACTAATCAGCCCCAGCATTTT.

Many counts were recorded for this clonotype. The chain has TRBV5-1 and TRBJ1-1; 7 bases are a match to TRBD1. CDR3 size: 14 residues. From germline, CDR1 is SGHRS and CDR2 YFSETQ. Trimming took 5 bases from V and 7 from J; bases not matched to a gene: 11. CDR3 bases: TGCGCCAGCAGGGAACAGGGGAAAATGCTTGAAGCTTTCTTT. Translated, it gives CASREQGKMLEAFF.

This clonotype appeared many times. This chain links TRBV28 with TRBJ1-2, with unresolved D. V was trimmed by 5 bases and J by 1 base, leaving 17 bases between them. Germline V gene lookup returns CDR1 MDHEN and CDR2 SYDVKM. The CDR3 covers 16 residues. The CDR3 loop reads CASSPLGAGLNYGYTF. Here the CDR3 DNA reads TGTGCCAGCAGTCCATTAGGCGCCGGCCTTAACTATGGCTACACCTTC.